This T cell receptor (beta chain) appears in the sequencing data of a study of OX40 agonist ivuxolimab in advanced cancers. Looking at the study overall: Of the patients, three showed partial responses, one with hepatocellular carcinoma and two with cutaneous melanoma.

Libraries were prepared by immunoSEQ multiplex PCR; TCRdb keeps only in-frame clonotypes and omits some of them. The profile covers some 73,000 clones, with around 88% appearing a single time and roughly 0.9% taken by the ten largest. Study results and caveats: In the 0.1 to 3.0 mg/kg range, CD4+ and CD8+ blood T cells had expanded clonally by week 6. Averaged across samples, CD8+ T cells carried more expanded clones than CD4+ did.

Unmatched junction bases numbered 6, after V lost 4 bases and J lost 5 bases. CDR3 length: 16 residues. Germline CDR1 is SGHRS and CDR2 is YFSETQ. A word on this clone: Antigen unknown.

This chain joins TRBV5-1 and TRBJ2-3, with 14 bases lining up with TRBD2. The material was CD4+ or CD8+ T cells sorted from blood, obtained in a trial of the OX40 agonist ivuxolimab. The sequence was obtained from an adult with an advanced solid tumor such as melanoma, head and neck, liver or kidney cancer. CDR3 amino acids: CASSPGLAGVVDTQYF. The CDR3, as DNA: TGCGCCAGCAGCCCGGGACTAGCGGGAGTGGTAGATACGCAGTATTTT.